This T cell receptor beta chain derives from a study of T-cell memory formation after mild COVID-19. Study as a whole: Clustering of TCRs was largely donor specific.

With respect to this clonotype: Antigen specificity is unknown.

The CDR3 totals 15 residues. CDR1 and CDR2 from the germline V gene are MNHEY and SVGEGT. V was pared by 8 bases and J by 6 bases, with 22 bases between. TCRdb reprocessed the 5' RACE reads via MiXCR and lists one record per CDR3 protein. The data hold roughly 340,000 distinct CDR3 sequences, with about a sixth observed a single time. Findings and caveats of the study: Certain responding clones were present in pre-infection memory, suggesting participation of cross-reactive memory. Later expanders leaned CD4+, whereas clones that contracted between day 15 and 85 were balanced CD4/CD8.

The origin of this receptor is a man between 18 and 29 years old who had mild COVID-19 (a few samples of this study predate the infection). Cell type and time point are not known. Sequenced: PBMCs or a T cell subset sorted from them (not recorded which). The chain recombines TRBV6-2 or TRBV6-3 with TRBJ1-1, with no clear D. The CDR3 DNA reads TGTGCCAGCGGTCCCAGCGGGCGAGTTGTTCCTGAAGCTTTCTTT. It translates to CASGPSGRVVPEAFF.